The sample holds one count of the clone carrying this TCR beta chain. Antigen: not known. The protocol was immunoSEQ multiplex PCR, while the TCRdb copy is restricted to in-frame clones and leaves out a portion. The table has about 89,000 clones, approximately 90% seen once. The data stem from a study of OX40 agonist ivuxolimab in advanced cancers. In the study overall: Every 2 weeks, patients received ivuxolimab intravenously, dosed at 0.01 to 10 mg/kg.

The study, taken as a whole, reports: More expanded clones were found, on average, in CD8+ than in CD4+ T cells. Doses of 0.1 to 3.0 mg/kg were accompanied by clonal expansion of CD4+ and CD8+ blood T cells by week 6.

This TCR was recovered from an adult with an advanced solid tumor such as melanoma, head and neck, liver or kidney cancer. The sequences come from CD4+ or CD8+ T cells sorted from blood, collected in a trial of the OX40 agonist ivuxolimab.

Here the CDR3 reads CASSFGSHSGELFF. CDR3 sequence (DNA): TGTGCCAGCAGCTTCGGGTCCCACAGCGGGGAGCTGTTTTTT. The rearrangement joins TRBV7-3 to TRBJ2-2, with unresolved D. Germline lookup yields CDR1 SGHTA and CDR2 FQGTGA. The CDR3 contains 14 residues. Trimming removed 3 bases at V and 7 bases at J, with 12 bases between.